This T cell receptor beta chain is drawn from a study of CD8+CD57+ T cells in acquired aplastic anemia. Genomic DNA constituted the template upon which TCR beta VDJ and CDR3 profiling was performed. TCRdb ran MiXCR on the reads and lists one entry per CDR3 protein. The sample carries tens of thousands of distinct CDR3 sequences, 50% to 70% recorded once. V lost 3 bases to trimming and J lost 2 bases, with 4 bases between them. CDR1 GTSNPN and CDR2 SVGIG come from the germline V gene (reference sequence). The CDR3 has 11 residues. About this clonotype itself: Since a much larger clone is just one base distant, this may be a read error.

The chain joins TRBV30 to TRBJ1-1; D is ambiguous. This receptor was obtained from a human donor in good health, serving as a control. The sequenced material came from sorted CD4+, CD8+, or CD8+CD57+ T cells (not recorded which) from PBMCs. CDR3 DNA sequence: TGTGCCTGGAGGGACAACACTGAAGCTTTCTTT. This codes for CAWRDNTEAFF.